Listed below are T cell receptor beta chains from one sample, sequenced in a study of T cell repertoires in cytomegalovirus infection. From the reads, TCRdb called clonotypes with MiXCR, one entry per CDR3 protein. The table has roughly 860,000 distinct CDR3 sequences, approximately 30% seen once; the top ten hold roughly 12%. These receptors' antigens are unknown. Here the sequenced sample was cultured CD8+ T cells from PBMCs, taken from culture after CMV antigen stimulation. The receptors were gathered from a human donor in good health (CMV status not recorded). Some clones in this sample may be carry-over from other donors' samples. Both conserved end residues are part of each CDR3. D genes are given only for firm matches. Some rows have no size entry. The others give once, few or many, or a class for an expanded clone.

v_call: TRBV6-1; d_call: .; j_call: TRBJ2-3; clone_size: .; cdr3_nt: TGTGCCAGCAGGTTCGGGGGGCCTTGGGGCACAGATACGCAGTATTTT; cdr3_aa: CASRFGGPWGTDTQYF
v_call: TRBV7-9; d_call: .; j_call: TRBJ1-4; clone_size: few; cdr3_nt: TGTGCCAGCAGCTTAGCAAGGAGGGGCCCGGAGAATGAAAAACTGTTTTTT; cdr3_aa: CASSLARRGPENEKLFF
v_call: TRBV5-1; d_call: TRBD1; j_call: TRBJ2-3; clone_size: many; cdr3_nt: TGTGCCAGCAGCTTGGGACAGGGGGATACAGATACGCAGTATTTT; cdr3_aa: CASSLGQGDTDTQYF
v_call: TRBV10-2; d_call: .; j_call: TRBJ2-5; clone_size: few; cdr3_nt: TGCGCCAGCAGTGATAGGACAAACGAGGAGACCCAGTACTTC; cdr3_aa: CASSDRTNEETQYF
v_call: TRBV7-8; d_call: TRBD1; j_call: TRBJ1-5; clone_size: many; cdr3_nt: TGTGCCAGCAGCTTAGCGGTTTGGATGAGGGGGCAAAGCAATCAGCCCCAGCATTTT; cdr3_aa: CASSLAVWMRGQSNQPQHF
v_call: TRBV7-6; d_call: TRBD2; j_call: TRBJ2-5; clone_size: .; cdr3_nt: TGTGCCAGCAAGGAACTAGCGGGGGCTCAAGAGACCCAGTACTTC; cdr3_aa: CASKELAGAQETQYF
v_call: TRBV27; d_call: .; j_call: TRBJ2-7; clone_size: .; cdr3_nt: TGTGCCAGCAGTTTAGCACCGCGAGGATCCTACGAGCAGTACTTC; cdr3_aa: CASSLAPRGSYEQYF
v_call: TRBV2; d_call: TRBD2; j_call: TRBJ2-1; clone_size: .; cdr3_nt: TGTGCCAGCTTCGGGCTAGCGGGCTTAAATGAGCAGTTCTTC; cdr3_aa: CASFGLAGLNEQFF
v_call: TRBV7-2; d_call: .; j_call: TRBJ1-6; clone_size: many; cdr3_nt: TGTGCCAGCAGCTTAGCCGGGCAGTCCTATAATTCACCCCTCCACTTT; cdr3_aa: CASSLAGQSYNSPLHF
v_call: TRBV11-2; d_call: TRBD2; j_call: TRBJ2-4; clone_size: few; cdr3_nt: TGTGCCAGCACCCTTCGGGGGGTTATGGCCAAAAACATTCAGTACTTC; cdr3_aa: CASTLRGVMAKNIQYF
v_call: TRBV4-3; d_call: .; j_call: TRBJ1-2; clone_size: .; cdr3_nt: TGCGCCAGCAGCCAAGATACCCTCCAGGGGAACTATGGCTACACCTTC; cdr3_aa: CASSQDTLQGNYGYTF
v_call: TRBV6-8; d_call: TRBD1; j_call: TRBJ1-1; clone_size: .; cdr3_nt: TGTGCCAGCAGCCGGGACAGGGTAATTCGGGGCACTGAAGCTTTCTTT; cdr3_aa: CASSRDRVIRGTEAFF
v_call: TRBV7-6; d_call: TRBD1; j_call: TRBJ1-1; clone_size: many; cdr3_nt: TGTGCCAGCAGCTTAGGGACAGGGCGGAGCACTGAAGCTTTCTTT; cdr3_aa: CASSLGTGRSTEAFF
v_call: TRBV24-1; d_call: .; j_call: TRBJ2-3; clone_size: few; cdr3_nt: TGTGCCACCAGTGACCTCGACAGGTTCACAGATACGCAGTATTTT; cdr3_aa: CATSDLDRFTDTQYF